The subject of this entry is one TCR beta chain. What it binds is unknown. J was trimmed by 6 bases and V by 5 bases; bases with no gene match: 7. Germline CDR1 and CDR2: SEHNR and FQNEAQ (reference sequence). The CDR3 length is 14 residues. This record comes from a study of blood T cells in healthy people across ages. Study-level background: T cells yielded about one barcoded beta molecule per two cells through template switching. Whole-study results and caveats: Relative to aged donors, long-lived donors carried more naive CD4+ cells and displayed higher diversity.

With a J-beta primer mix and a sample-barcoded 5' primer, a second PCR ran about 7 to 12 cycles. TCRdb re-analysed the 5' RACE reads in MiXCR, keeping a single row per CDR3 protein. The table records approximately 940,000 distinct CDR3 sequences, 48% of them present only once. This clonotype originated in a man aged 30-40 years in good health. The material sequenced was blood. J is TRBJ2-5 and V is TRBV7-9; 9 bases align to TRBD1. The CDR3 coding sequence is TGTGCCAGCAGCGAACCGGGACAGGGACAGACCCAGTACTTC. Translated, it gives CASSEPGQGQTQYF.